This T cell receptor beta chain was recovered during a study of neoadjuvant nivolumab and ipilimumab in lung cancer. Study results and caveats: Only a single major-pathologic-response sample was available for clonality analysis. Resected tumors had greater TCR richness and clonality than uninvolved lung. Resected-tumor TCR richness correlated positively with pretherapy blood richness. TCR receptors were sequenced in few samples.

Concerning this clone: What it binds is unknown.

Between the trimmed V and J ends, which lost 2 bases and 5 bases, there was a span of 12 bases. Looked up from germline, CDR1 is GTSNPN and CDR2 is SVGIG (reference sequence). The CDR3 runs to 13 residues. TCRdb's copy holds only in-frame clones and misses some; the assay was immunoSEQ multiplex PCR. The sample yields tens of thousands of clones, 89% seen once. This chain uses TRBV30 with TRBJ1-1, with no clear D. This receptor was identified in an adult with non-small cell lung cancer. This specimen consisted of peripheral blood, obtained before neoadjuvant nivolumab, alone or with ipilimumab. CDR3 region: CAWSRLADTEAFF. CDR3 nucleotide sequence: TGTGCCTGGAGTAGGTTAGCAGATACTGAAGCTTTCTTT.